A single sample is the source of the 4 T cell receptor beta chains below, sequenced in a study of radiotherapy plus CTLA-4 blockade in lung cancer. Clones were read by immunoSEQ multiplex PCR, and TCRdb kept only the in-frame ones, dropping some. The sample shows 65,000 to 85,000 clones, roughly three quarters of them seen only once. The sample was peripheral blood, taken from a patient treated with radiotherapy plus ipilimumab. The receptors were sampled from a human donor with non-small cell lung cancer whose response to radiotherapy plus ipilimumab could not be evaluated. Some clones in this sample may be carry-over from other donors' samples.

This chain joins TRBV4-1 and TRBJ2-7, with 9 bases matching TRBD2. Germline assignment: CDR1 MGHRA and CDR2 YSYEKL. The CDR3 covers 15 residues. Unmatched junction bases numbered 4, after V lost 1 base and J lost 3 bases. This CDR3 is CASSQVPSGNYEQYF. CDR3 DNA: TGCGCCAGCAGCCAAGTTCCTAGCGGGAACTACGAGCAGTACTTC.

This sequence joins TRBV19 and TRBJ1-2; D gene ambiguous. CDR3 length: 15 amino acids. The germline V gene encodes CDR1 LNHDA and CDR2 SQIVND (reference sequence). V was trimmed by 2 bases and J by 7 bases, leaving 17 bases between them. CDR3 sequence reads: CASSIMGEGLGGYTF. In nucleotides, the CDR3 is TGTGCCAGTAGTATAATGGGCGAAGGCCTCGGTGGCTACACCTTC.

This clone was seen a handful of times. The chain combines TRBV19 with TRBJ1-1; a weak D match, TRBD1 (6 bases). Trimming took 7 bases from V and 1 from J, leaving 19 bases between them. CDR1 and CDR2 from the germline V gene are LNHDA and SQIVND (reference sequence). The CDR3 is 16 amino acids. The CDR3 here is CASTTGRGWRNTEAFF. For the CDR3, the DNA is TGTGCCAGTACGACCGGCAGGGGTTGGCGGAACACTGAAGCTTTCTTT.

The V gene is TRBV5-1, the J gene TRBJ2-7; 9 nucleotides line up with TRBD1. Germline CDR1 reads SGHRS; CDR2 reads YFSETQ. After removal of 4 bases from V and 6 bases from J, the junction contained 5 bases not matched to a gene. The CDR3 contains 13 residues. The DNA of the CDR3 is TGCGCCAGCAGCCAAGCGGACAGGGGCGAGCAGTACTTC. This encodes CASSQADRGEQYF. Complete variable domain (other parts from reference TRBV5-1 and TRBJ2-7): KAGVTQTPRYLIKTRGQQVTLSCSPISGHRSVSWYQQTPGQGLQFLFEYFSETQRNKGNFPGRFSGRQFSNSRSEMNVSTLELGDSALYLCASSQADRGEQYFGPGTRLTVT.